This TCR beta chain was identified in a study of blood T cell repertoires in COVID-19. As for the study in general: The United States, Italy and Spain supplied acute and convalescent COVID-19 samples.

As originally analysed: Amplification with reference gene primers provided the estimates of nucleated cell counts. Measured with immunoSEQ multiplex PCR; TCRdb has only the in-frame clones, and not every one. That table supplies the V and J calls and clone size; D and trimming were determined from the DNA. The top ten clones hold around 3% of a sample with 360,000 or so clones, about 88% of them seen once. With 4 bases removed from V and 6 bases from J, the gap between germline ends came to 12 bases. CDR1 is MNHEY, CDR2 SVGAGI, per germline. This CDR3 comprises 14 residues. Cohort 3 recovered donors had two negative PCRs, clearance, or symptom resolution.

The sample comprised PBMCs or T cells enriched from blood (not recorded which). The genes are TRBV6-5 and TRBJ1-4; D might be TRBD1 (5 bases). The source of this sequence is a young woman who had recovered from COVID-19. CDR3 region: CASSFTGTDEKLFF. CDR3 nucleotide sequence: TGTGCCAGCAGTTTCACCGGGACTGATGAAAAACTGTTTTTT.